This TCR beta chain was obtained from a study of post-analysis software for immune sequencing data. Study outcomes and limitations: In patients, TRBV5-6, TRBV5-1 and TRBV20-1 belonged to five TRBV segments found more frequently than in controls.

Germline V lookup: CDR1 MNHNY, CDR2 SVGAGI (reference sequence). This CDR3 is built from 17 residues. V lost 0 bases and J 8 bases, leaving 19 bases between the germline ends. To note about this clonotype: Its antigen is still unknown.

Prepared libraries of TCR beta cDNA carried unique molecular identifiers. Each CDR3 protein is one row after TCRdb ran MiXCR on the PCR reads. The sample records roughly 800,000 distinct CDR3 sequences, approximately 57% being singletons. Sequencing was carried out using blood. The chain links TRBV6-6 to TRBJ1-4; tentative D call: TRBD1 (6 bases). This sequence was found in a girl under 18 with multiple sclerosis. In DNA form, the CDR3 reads TGTGCCAGCAGTTACTCGAGTCAGGGGATGCGAGGAGAAAAACTGTTTTTT. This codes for CASSYSSQGMRGEKLFF.